This T cell receptor beta chain was recovered during a study of technical replicates of blood from several donors. The protocol was immunoSEQ multiplex PCR, while the TCRdb copy is restricted to in-frame clones and leaves out a portion. The sample comprises about 73,000 clones, 90% to 95% of which are singletons, and roughly 4.5% rests with the top ten. The CDR3 totals 13 residues. Germline assignment: CDR1 SGDLS and CDR2 YYNGEE. The ends were cut back, 5 bases at V and 1 base at J, with 8 bases in the middle. The source is a human donor in good health. Some clones in this sample may be carry-over from other donors' samples. J is TRBJ2-3 and V is TRBV9, with a tentative D call TRBD2 (6 bases). The sequenced sample was PBMCs. CDR3 bases: TGTGCCAGCAGTCCGGGGGGCACAGATACGCAGTATTTT. Translation: CASSPGGTDTQYF.